Each of the 8 T cell receptor beta chains below was sequenced from the same sample in a study of cytomegalovirus exposure and HLA in healthy donors. A multiplex PCR was run with 60 Vbeta primers and 13 Jbeta primers. Method: immunoSEQ multiplex PCR; TCRdb's copy keeps in-frame clones and lacks some. The sample lists about 97,000 clones, approximately 9% occurring once. Sequenced input: PBMCs. These receptors were taken from a man aged 45-60 years in good health and CMV-seropositive.

This clone has a handful of counts. J is TRBJ2-2 and V is TRBV2, with 8 bases matching TRBD2. V lost 7 bases and J lost 2; bases outside the gene matches: 6. CDR3 length: 15 amino acids. Germline CDR1 and CDR2: SNHLY and FYNNEI. Here the CDR3 DNA reads TGTGCCAGCATTAGGAGCGGGGGAAACACCGGGGAGCTGTTTTTT. This sequence encodes CASIRSGGNTGELFF. Combining the CDR3 with reference TRBV2 and TRBJ2-2 gives the whole variable domain EPEVTQTPSHQVTQMGQEVILRCVPISNHLYFYWYRQILGQKVEFLVSFYNNEISEKSEIFDDQFSVERPDGSNFTLKIRSTKLEDSAMYFCASIRSGGNTGELFFGEGSRLTVL.

The chain uses TRBV7-9 and TRBJ2-3; D uncertain. Germline-derived CDR1 and CDR2 are SEHNR and FQNEAQ (reference sequence). The CDR3 extends over 17 amino acids. V shed 3 bases and J shed 0 bases, with 16 bases lying between them. Written as DNA, the CDR3 is TGTGCCAGCAGCTTTTTGGGTTTGGAGATTAGCACAGATACGCAGTATTTT. Translating gives CASSFLGLEISTDTQYF.

About this clone: At one end the junction does not follow the germline gene, possibly because of a read error. This chain connects TRBV9 to TRBJ1-3; 7 nucleotides agree with TRBD1. The CDR3 runs 14 residues. The V gene's germline CDR1 is SGDLS and CDR2 YYNGEE. CDR3 DNA: TGTGCCAGCAGCGTAGTTGCAGGGGGAAGCACCATATATTTT. Protein: CASSVVAGGSTIYF.

This chain joins TRBV5-1 and TRBJ2-3; D is perhaps TRBD1 (6 bases). Germline values: CDR1 SGHRS, CDR2 YFSETQ. This CDR3 has 14 amino acids. Trimming stripped 7 bases from V and 2 bases from J, with 14 bases between. In DNA, the CDR3 is TGCGCCAGCTTCAGGGGCGGCGACACAGATACGCAGTATTTT. Translated: CASFRGGDTDTQYF.

The genes are TRBV30 and TRBJ1-2; a weak D match, TRBD1 (5 bases). V was cut by 0 bases and J by 6 bases, with 17 bases left in between. Germline assignment: CDR1 GTSNPN and CDR2 SVGIG (reference sequence). This CDR3 region has 15 residues. The CDR3 sequence: CAWSVQVAGHHGYTF. CDR3 nucleotide sequence: TGTGCCTGGAGTGTACAGGTTGCCGGCCATCATGGCTACACCTTC.

This chain connects TRBV27 to TRBJ1-1, with a tentative D call TRBD1 (5 bases). This CDR3 comprises 14 residues. Trimming removed 2 bases from V and 4 bases from J, with 11 bases in between. Germline CDR1 and CDR2: MNHEY and SMNVEV (reference sequence). Here the CDR3 reads CASSLGAHPTEAFF. In DNA, the CDR3 is TGTGCCAGCAGTTTAGGGGCCCATCCCACTGAAGCTTTCTTT.

This clone was picked up a small number of times. This rearrangement joins TRBV7-9 to TRBJ2-7; D is perhaps TRBD2 (6 bases). Trimming shortened V by 6 bases and J by 4 bases, and 10 bases separated the two germline ends. The CDR3 runs to 12 residues. Germline V gene data show CDR1 as SEHNR and CDR2 as FQNEAQ (reference sequence). The CDR3 reads CASRGGTYEQYF. Here the CDR3 DNA reads TGTGCCAGCAGGGGCGGGACTTACGAGCAGTACTTC.

This clone came up many times. This rearrangement joins TRBV4-1 to TRBJ2-6; 9 positions agree with TRBD1. The CDR3 has 19 residues. Germline V gene data show CDR1 as MGHRA and CDR2 as YSYEKL. V dropped 2 bases and J dropped 0; count of bases not matched to a gene: 8. CDR3 region: CASSQSRDRVNSGANVLTF. CDR3 bases: TGCGCCAGCAGCCAAAGCCGGGACAGGGTAAACTCTGGGGCCAACGTCCTGACTTTC.